These 17 T cell receptor beta chains were all obtained from the same sample, sequenced in a study of beta chain features in type 1 diabetes. Expressed TCRB transcripts were sequenced, since all the RNA that had been isolated was reverse transcribed. Repertoires were generated with immunoSEQ multiplex PCR, while TCRdb's copy carries only in-frame clones and drops some. The sample lists under 550,000 clones; around 10% were seen once. Specimen: naive CD4+ T cells from blood. The receptors stem from a young woman in good health.

V is TRBV9 and J is TRBJ1-2; tentative D call: TRBD1 (6 bases). The V gene lost 3 bases and the J gene lost 1 base, with 10 bases spanning the gap. The CDR3 length is 14 residues. Per the germline V gene, CDR1 is SGDLS and CDR2 is YYNGEE. The CDR3 protein is CASSATGLNYGYTF. The DNA of the CDR3 is TGTGCCAGCAGCGCAACAGGGCTTAACTATGGCTACACCTTC.

This chain links TRBV7-2 with TRBJ2-7; no definite D call. The CDR3 is 13 amino acids. V gave up 5 bases and J gave up 4 bases, with 12 bases separating them. In germline, CDR1 is SGHTA, CDR2 FQGNSA. The DNA of the CDR3 is TGTGCCAGCAGCCGTGGACCCCCTTACGAGCAGTACTTC. Residues: CASSRGPPYEQYF.

This clone has just a few counts. The chain has TRBV7-2 and TRBJ2-3; TRBD2 is a possible D gene (6 bases). Germline-derived CDR1 and CDR2 are SGHTA and FQGNSA. The CDR3 runs 16 residues. With 4 bases removed from V and 2 bases from J, the gap between germline ends came to 16 bases. Here the CDR3 DNA reads TGTGCCAGCAGCTCCGTCGGGACTGTGAACACAGATACGCAGTATTTT. It specifies CASSSVGTVNTDTQYF.

This clone was counted only a few times. The J gene is TRBJ2-1, the V gene TRBV25-1, with TRBD2 identical over 10 bases. The ends lost 4 bases at V and 14 bases at J; junction bases unmatched: 5. The CDR3 totals 12 residues. Germline loops: CDR1 MGHDK, CDR2 SYGVNS. The CDR3 DNA sequence: TGTGCCAGCAGTGCTTCCCTAGCGGGGGAGTTCTTC. It translates to CASSASLAGEFF.

J is TRBJ2-5 and V is TRBV29-1; D is undetermined. The last part of the DNA fits TRBJ2-7 better; the J call may be wrong. This CDR3 region has 11 residues. Germline CDR1 reads SQVTM; CDR2 reads ANQGSEA. The CDR3 DNA reads TGCAGCGTTGAAATCGTCTACGAGCAGTACTTC. This sequence encodes CSVEIVYEQYF.

This clone was picked up a small number of times. The rearrangement joins TRBV2 to TRBJ2-2, with a tentative D call TRBD2 (6 bases). This CDR3 is 15 amino acids long. CDR1 and CDR2 from the germline V gene are SNHLY and FYNNEI. Trimming cost V 4 bases and J 4 bases, with 13 bases left between them. CDR3 residues: CASSVLLAGTGELFF. The CDR3 DNA follows: TGTGCCAGCAGTGTACTACTAGCTGGCACCGGGGAGCTGTTTTTT.

The V and J genes are TRBV10-3 and TRBJ1-2; weak D call: TRBD1 (6 bases). Germline CDR1 reads ENHRY; CDR2 reads SYGVKD. Trimming cost V 3 bases and J 8 bases, with 19 bases left between them. The CDR3 covers 15 residues. The DNA for the CDR3 is TGTGCCATCAGTGAAAACCAACAGGGACCGGGAGGCTACACCTTC. Translated, it gives CAISENQQGPGGYTF.

This clone was found a few times. The chain has TRBV5-1 and TRBJ2-3, with 10 bases fitting TRBD1. The CDR3 totals 16 residues. In germline, CDR1 is SGHRS, CDR2 YFSETQ. V shed 1 base and J 6 bases; nucleotides not matched to a gene: 8. The chain's CDR3 is CASSLLSGQGSDTQYF. The DNA of the CDR3 is TGCGCCAGCAGCTTGCTTTCGGGACAGGGGAGCGATACGCAGTATTTT.

This clone was counted between two and nine times. The genes are TRBV6-1 and TRBJ2-5; D is possibly TRBD2 (6 bases). V shed 8 bases and J shed 3 bases, with 16 bases lying between them. The CDR3 loop spans 14 amino acids. CDR1 and CDR2 (germline): MNHNS, SASEGT. CDR3 nucleotide sequence: TGTGCCAGCCGCTCCGTAGCGGAGGAAGAGACCCAGTACTTC. Residues: CASRSVAEEETQYF.

This chain uses TRBV10-2 with TRBJ2-7; tentatively, D is TRBD1 (7 bases). V lost 7 bases, J lost 7 bases, and 14 bases lay in between. The length of the CDR3 is 12 residues. In germline, CDR1 is WSHSY, CDR2 SAAADI. CDR3 protein: CASIGQAGEQYF. DNA of the CDR3: TGCGCCAGCATTGGACAGGCGGGAGAGCAGTACTTC.

The V call is TRBV30, the J call TRBJ2-7; unclear D gene. Germline values: CDR1 GTSNPN, CDR2 SVGIG (reference sequence). The CDR3 is 14 residues long. V lost 3 bases to trimming and J lost 2 bases, with 14 bases between them. The CDR3 DNA sequence: TGTGCCTGGAGCCCCCTCATAGTGGCCTACGAGCAGTACTTC. Protein product: CAWSPLIVAYEQYF.

The V gene is TRBV28, the J gene TRBJ2-1, with D possibly TRBD2 on 6 matching bases. Trimming removed 4 bases at V and 5 bases at J, with 9 bases between. Germline V CDR1 and CDR2: MDHEN, SYDVKM. The CDR3 has 13 residues. The chain's CDR3 is CASSSPGDNEQFF. In nucleotides, the CDR3 is TGTGCCAGCAGTTCTCCGGGGGACAATGAGCAGTTCTTC.

The V and J genes are TRBV7-9 and TRBJ1-5, with D possibly being TRBD1 (5 bases). The germline V gene has CDR1 SEHNR and CDR2 FQNEAQ (reference sequence). Trimming stripped 1 base from V and 7 bases from J, with 8 bases between. CDR3 length: 13 residues. The CDR3 is CASSLEGEQPQHF. The CDR3 DNA sequence: TGTGCCAGCAGCTTAGAAGGGGAGCAGCCCCAGCATTTT.

This clone was seen a few times. This chain uses TRBV7-9 with TRBJ1-1; TRBD1 might be the D (5 bases). The CDR3 is 14 residues long. Germline CDR1 is SEHNR and CDR2 is FQNEAQ (reference sequence). V gave up 5 bases and J gave up 0 bases, with 10 bases separating them. CDR3 in amino acids: CASSAGFMNTEAFF. In DNA form, the CDR3 reads TGTGCCAGCAGCGCAGGGTTTATGAACACTGAAGCTTTCTTT.

The V and J genes are TRBV15 and TRBJ2-4, with 7 bases fitting TRBD2. V shed 8 bases and J 0 bases; nucleotides not matched to a gene: 13. This CDR3 has 17 residues. The germline CDR1 and CDR2 sequences are LNHNV and YYDKDF (reference sequence). The DNA of the CDR3 is TGTGCCACCGAGCCCCCCTCGGGGAGGGAAGCCAAAAACATTCAGTACTTC. It is translated as CATEPPSGREAKNIQYF.

The V and J genes are TRBV28 and TRBJ2-7, with TRBD1 as a possible D gene (6 bases). Germline V gene lookup returns CDR1 MDHEN and CDR2 SYDVKM. With 6 bases removed from V and 7 bases from J, the gap between germline ends came to 19 bases. The CDR3 is 14 residues long. CDR3 protein: CASSSGQTTGEQYV. The CDR3 DNA reads as TGTGCCAGCAGCTCCGGACAGACCACGGGGGAGCAGTACGTC.

This chain joins TRBV9 and TRBJ1-6; 7 nucleotides agree with TRBD1. This CDR3 has 14 residues. The germline CDR1 and CDR2 sequences are SGDLS and YYNGEE. The ends lost 4 bases at V and 6 bases at J; junction bases unmatched: 4. CDR3 sequence: CASSPNRGNSPLHF. CDR3 DNA: TGTGCCAGCAGCCCTAACAGGGGTAATTCACCCCTCCACTTT.